A single sample gave rise to the 29 T cell receptor beta chains below, sequenced in a study of T-cell memory formation after mild COVID-19. TCRdb re-called the 5' RACE reads with MiXCR, one entry per CDR3 protein. Of 300,000 to 350,000 distinct CDR3 sequences detected, approximately 20% appear once; the ten largest clones hold 20% to 25%. Input material: PBMCs or a T cell subset sorted from them (not recorded which). The receptors were gathered from a man younger than 35 who had mild COVID-19 (a few samples of this study predate the infection). Cell type and time point are not known.

The chain links TRBV4-1 to TRBJ2-7, with D hard to call. Deletions cut 3 bases from V and 4 bases from J, with 7 bases between. Germline assignment: CDR1 MGHRA and CDR2 YSYEKL. The length of the CDR3 is 12 residues. The CDR3 nucleotides are TGCGCCAGCAGCCAGACGAAATACGAGCAGTACTTC. Translating gives CASSQTKYEQYF.

This clonotype was counted a few times. The chain is built from TRBV20-1 and TRBJ2-3; no clear D. CDR1 is DFQATT, CDR2 SNEGSKA, per germline (reference sequence). The CDR3 has 13 amino acids. Trimming left V 2 bases short and J 7 bases short, with 13 bases between. For the CDR3, the DNA is TGCAGTGCTAGATTATCAAAGGGAAATACGCAGTATTTT. Translated, it gives CSARLSKGNTQYF.

This clonotype was detected only a few times. V usage is TRBV4-1 and J usage is TRBJ1-1, with 9 bases lining up with TRBD1. Germline lookup yields CDR1 MGHRA and CDR2 YSYEKL. This CDR3 region has 16 residues. V gave up 0 bases and J gave up 6 bases; unmatched junction bases: 8. The CDR3 nucleotides are TGCGCCAGCAGCCAAGATAACACAGGGGGCAAGGCTGAAGCTTTCTTT. It encodes CASSQDNTGGKAEAFF.

This clonotype was counted a few times. The gene calls are TRBV7-2 and TRBJ2-1, with D unclear. Germline V gives CDR1 SGHTA, CDR2 FQGNSA. Trimming left V 5 bases short and J 4 bases short, with 18 bases between. CDR3 length: 16 amino acids. The CDR3 loop is CASSPISQVGYNEQFF. The CDR3 bases are TGTGCCAGCAGCCCCATATCCCAGGTGGGATACAATGAGCAGTTCTTC.

The CDR3 region has the DNA TGTGCCAGCAGCCAGCCCCTAGCGGGGGCCGGGCAGTTCTTC. Translation gives CASSQPLAGAGQFF. The V and J genes are TRBV3-1 and TRBJ2-1, with 10 nucleotides matching TRBD2. This CDR3 contains 14 residues. The J segment lost 12 bases and the V segment lost 3 bases, leaving 8 bases of the junction unmatched. The germline gives CDR1 LGHDT, CDR2 YNNKEL (reference sequence).

V usage is TRBV4-3 and J usage is TRBJ2-1; 8 bases line up with TRBD1. This CDR3 spans 16 amino acids. Germline V gene data show CDR1 as LGHNA and CDR2 as YSLEER. V lost 0 bases, J lost 2 bases, and 3 bases stayed unmatched. The CDR3 sequence: CASSQEETGAYNEQFF. CDR3 nucleotide sequence: TGCGCCAGCAGCCAAGAAGAGACAGGGGCCTACAATGAGCAGTTCTTC.

A few counts support this clonotype. The genes are TRBV7-2 and TRBJ1-2; D is undetermined. V was pared by 5 bases and J by 4 bases, with 11 bases between. CDR1 is SGHTA, CDR2 FQGNSA, per germline. The CDR3 extends over 13 amino acids. The CDR3 protein is CASSPRHVYGYTF. In nucleotides, the CDR3 is TGTGCCAGCAGCCCGCGACATGTCTATGGCTACACCTTC.

In its sample, this clonotype was seen a few times. The rearrangement links TRBV7-9 to TRBJ1-4; D may be TRBD1 (6 bases). Germline lookup yields CDR1 SEHNR and CDR2 FQNEAQ (reference sequence). CDR3 length: 16 residues. V was shortened by 2 bases and J by 4 bases, with 14 bases between the two germline ends. CDR3 sequence: CASSLYDRPSNEKLFF. In nucleotides, the CDR3 is TGTGCCAGCAGCTTATACGACAGGCCCAGTAATGAAAAACTGTTTTTT.

This clonotype was counted between two and nine times. V gene TRBV20-1 combines with J gene TRBJ1-1, with D tentatively TRBD1 (5 bases). The V end lost 1 base, the J end lost 4 bases, and 13 bases lay between the germline ends. CDR3 length: 14 residues. In germline, CDR1 is DFQATT, CDR2 SNEGSKA (reference sequence). The CDR3 is CSARGSGGTTEAFF. In DNA form, the CDR3 reads TGCAGTGCTAGAGGTAGCGGGGGGACCACTGAAGCTTTCTTT.

This clonotype appeared many times. This chain uses TRBV6-2 or TRBV6-3 with TRBJ2-2; no reliable D call. The CDR3 runs 11 residues. CDR1 MNHEY and CDR2 SVGEGT come from the germline V gene. V was cut by 6 bases and J by 7 bases, with 6 bases left in between. In DNA form, the CDR3 reads TGTGCCAGCAGGATGAACGGGGAGCTGTTTTTT. Its protein is CASRMNGELFF.

The chain has TRBV6-4 and TRBJ2-7; D might be TRBD1 (5 bases). V dropped 6 bases and J dropped 2 bases, with 14 bases sitting between them. The CDR3 consists of 14 residues. Germline CDR1 MRHNA, CDR2 SNTAGT. CDR3: CASRAGSLTYEQYV. In nucleotides, the CDR3 is TGTGCCAGCAGAGCAGGGTCCCTTACCTACGAGCAGTACGTC.

The CDR3 nucleotides are TGCGCCAGCAGCCCAGGGAATGAGCAGTTCTTC. As protein: CASSPGNEQFF. The chain has TRBV5-1 and TRBJ2-1; perhaps TRBD1 as D (5 bases). The CDR3 extends over 11 amino acids. The V end was cut by 4 bases, the J end by 7 bases, with 6 bases between. CDR1 is SGHRS, CDR2 YFSETQ, per germline.

The DNA of the CDR3 is TGTGCCAGCCTCCGGGACTACACAGATACGCAGTATTTT. This gives the protein CASLRDYTDTQYF. The chain is built from TRBV6-2 or TRBV6-3 and TRBJ2-3, with 7 bases matching TRBD2. This CDR3 is built from 13 residues. Germline V CDR1 and CDR2: MNHEY, SVGEGT. The trim removed 8 bases at V and 2 bases at J, leaving 4 bases unmatched.

This clonotype has a handful of counts. The genes are TRBV4-3 and TRBJ2-3; 11 bases agree with TRBD2. Germline V gene sequence: CDR1 LGHNA, CDR2 YSLEER. J lost 5 bases, V lost 0 bases, and 7 bases had no gene match. The CDR3 contains 17 residues. The CDR3 DNA sequence: TGCGCCAGCAGCCAAGATCGAACTAGCGGGGGTTTAGATACGCAGTATTTT. This sequence encodes CASSQDRTSGGLDTQYF.

V and J are TRBV12-3 or TRBV12-4 and TRBJ2-7; 8 bases agree with TRBD1. V was pared by 6 bases and J by 6 bases, with 13 bases of the junction left unmatched. The CDR3 has 15 residues. CDR3 region: CASSRAGTGASEQYF. DNA for the CDR3: TGTGCCAGCAGCCGGGCCGGGACAGGTGCTTCCGAGCAGTACTTC.

V and J are TRBV3-1 and TRBJ1-6; D uncertain. The V end lost 1 base, the J end lost 4 bases, and 11 bases lay between the germline ends. The CDR3 consists of 16 residues. Germline V gene data show CDR1 as LGHDT and CDR2 as YNNKEL (reference sequence). CDR3: CASSQVLGKYNSPLHF. CDR3 bases: TGTGCCAGCAGCCAAGTGCTGGGCAAGTATAATTCACCCCTCCACTTT.

This clonotype appeared many times. J is TRBJ1-2 and V is TRBV12-3 or TRBV12-4; D is ambiguous. V was pared by 8 bases and J by 7 bases, with 17 bases between. The length of the CDR3 is 13 residues. The CDR3 DNA follows: TGTGCCAGCTCGGCAGGCTGGAGCGGTGGCTACACCTTC. Translation: CASSAGWSGGYTF.

The J gene is TRBJ2-7, the V gene TRBV11-2; tentatively, D is TRBD2 (5 bases). The CDR3 is made up of 11 amino acids. The germline V gene has CDR1 SGHAT and CDR2 FQNNGV. V lost 9 bases and J 4 bases, leaving 10 bases between the germline ends. In nucleotides, the CDR3 is TGTGCCAGTAACCGCGGGTACGAGCAGTACTTC. This gives the protein CASNRGYEQYF.

This chain connects TRBV28 to TRBJ1-1; D gene uncertain. This CDR3 comprises 12 residues. The germline V gene encodes CDR1 MDHEN and CDR2 SYDVKM. V was pared by 0 bases and J by 10 bases, with 9 bases between. The CDR3 DNA sequence: TGTGCCAGCAGTTTATGGCTAGTTGGAGCTTTCTTT. It codes for CASSLWLVGAFF.

The table lists this clonotype with a few counts. The V gene is TRBV5-5, the J gene TRBJ1-5; TRBD1 might be the D (5 bases). This CDR3 has 15 amino acids. V dropped 4 bases and J dropped 3 bases, with 14 bases sitting between them. In germline, CDR1 is SGHKS, CDR2 YYEKEE (reference sequence). CDR3 DNA: TGTGCCAGCAGCCAACTAACGGGGGACAATCAGCCCCAGCATTTT. This translates into CASSQLTGDNQPQHF.

The chain uses TRBV7-6 and TRBJ2-5, with 9 bases matching TRBD1. There are 16 residues in the CDR3. The V gene's germline CDR1 is SGHVS and CDR2 FNYEAQ. Trimming removed 5 bases from V and 4 bases from J; junction bases left unmatched: 11. The CDR3 DNA is TGTGCCAGCAGCAACCACCGACAGGGGGTCACAGAGACCCAGTACTTC. Translation gives CASSNHRQGVTETQYF.

The table lists this clonotype with a few counts. This rearrangement joins TRBV5-5 to TRBJ1-5, with TRBD1 as a possible D gene (5 bases). The V gene's germline CDR1 is SGHKS and CDR2 YYEKEE (reference sequence). This CDR3 has 16 amino acids. V lost 3 bases, J lost 7 bases, and 20 bases lay in between. The DNA of the CDR3 is TGTGCCAGCAGCTCCTACCCCAGGGTTCAGTCCCAGCCCCAGCATTTT. Translated, it gives CASSSYPRVQSQPQHF.

By share, this clonotype counts as medium-sized. The genes are TRBV12-3 or TRBV12-4 and TRBJ1-2; no reliable D call. The CDR3 consists of 15 residues. V was pared by 2 bases and J by 0 bases, with 10 bases between. The CDR3 coding sequence is TGTGCCAGCAGTTTAATCTCCCTAGCTAACTATGGCTACACCTTC. Protein sequence: CASSLISLANYGYTF.

In this sample, this clonotype turned up a few times. The CDR3 DNA is TGTGCCATCAGTGAGTCAGGGGGTGGCTACACCTTC. This translates into CAISESGGGYTF. V gene TRBV10-3 combines with J gene TRBJ1-2, with a possible D match to TRBD1 (6 bases). This CDR3 is built from 12 residues. V was shortened by 0 bases and J by 7 bases, with 6 bases between the two germline ends. CDR1 is ENHRY, CDR2 SYGVKD, per germline.

The CDR3 sequence is CASSPRTMNTEAFF. In DNA, the CDR3 is TGTGCCAGCTCACCCCGGACAATGAACACTGAAGCTTTCTTT. This chain connects TRBV18 to TRBJ1-1; D might be TRBD1 (5 bases). The CDR3 totals 14 residues. Germline CDR1 is KGHSH and CDR2 is LQKENI. V was trimmed by 3 bases and J by 0 bases, leaving 8 bases between them.

The rearrangement links TRBV25-1 to TRBJ1-5, with D possibly being TRBD1 (5 bases). Germline V gene lookup returns CDR1 MGHDK and CDR2 SYGVNS. This CDR3 region has 14 residues. V lost 3 bases, J lost 6 bases, and 12 bases lay in between. The DNA of the CDR3 is TGTGCCAGCAGTGATGGAGGGGAGGGTCAGCCCCAGCATTTT. Protein: CASSDGGEGQPQHF. The whole variable domain, filled in from reference TRBV25-1 and TRBJ1-5, reads EADIYQTPRYLVIGTGKKITLECSQTMGHDKMYWYQQDPGMELHLIHYSYGVNSTEKGDLSSESTVSRIRTEHFPLTLESARPSHTSQYLCASSDGGEGQPQHFGDGTRLSIL.

This clonotype was observed a handful of times. This sequence joins TRBV7-9 and TRBJ1-1; tentatively, D is TRBD1 (5 bases). The CDR3 length is 16 residues. V was cut by 7 bases and J by 4 bases, with 22 bases left in between. CDR1 is SEHNR, CDR2 FQNEAQ, per germline (reference sequence). CDR3 protein: CASIPPHHRGGTEAFF. The CDR3 bases are TGTGCCAGCATCCCCCCTCACCACCGGGGGGGCACTGAAGCTTTCTTT.

This clonotype was counted ten times or more. J is TRBJ2-2 and V is TRBV12-3 or TRBV12-4; D gene unclear. Trimming removed 5 bases from V and 6 bases from J, with 13 bases in between. There are 14 residues in the CDR3. The CDR3 nucleotides are TGTGCCAGCAGTGGTGGCTCCTGGGCCGGGGAGCTGTTTTTT. Protein product: CASSGGSWAGELFF.

This clonotype showed up just a few times. This chain uses TRBV20-1 with TRBJ1-1; D might be TRBD1 (5 bases). The germline V and J ends were trimmed by 0 bases and 3 bases, with 11 bases remaining between them. The germline gives CDR1 DFQATT, CDR2 SNEGSKA (reference sequence). The CDR3 spans 14 residues. CDR3 in DNA: TGCAGTGCTAGAGATCTGCGGGGCTACACTGAAGCTTTCTTT. Amino acid sequence: CSARDLRGYTEAFF.